These T cell receptor beta chains were read from a single sample in a study of cytomegalovirus exposure and HLA in healthy donors. Libraries were prepared by immunoSEQ multiplex PCR; TCRdb keeps only in-frame clonotypes and omits some of them. Among about 180,000 clones listed, 60% to 80% were seen once. Source material: PBMCs. These receptors came from a man aged 35-49 years in good health and CMV-seropositive. Each CDR3 is given with its conserved first and last residue. The D gene is left open where the match is weak. Size is stated for part of the rows, as once, few or many counts, or as a class when the clone is expanded.

clone_size j_call d_call cdr3_length v_call cdr3_aa cdr3_nt
- TRBJ2-7 - 14 TRBV19 CASSTSSASYEQYF TGTGCCAGTAGTACCTCTAGCGCATCCTACGAGCAGTACTTC
- TRBJ1-1 TRBD1 14 TRBV19 CASSFTGGGTEAFF TGTGCCAGTAGTTTCACAGGGGGGGGGACTGAAGCTTTCTTT
- TRBJ2-1 TRBD2 14 TRBV5-1 CASSLGLDPNEQFF TGCGCCAGCAGCTTAGGACTAGACCCCAATGAGCAGTTCTTC
- TRBJ2-1 - 14 TRBV5-1 CASTAGGEYNEQFF TGCGCCAGCACAGCTGGCGGGGAGTACAATGAGCAGTTCTTC
- TRBJ1-2 TRBD1 12 TRBV11-1 CASSWQGEGYTF TGTGCCAGCAGCTGGCAGGGGGAAGGCTACACCTTC
- TRBJ2-5 TRBD1 14 TRBV6-1 CASTQGARGETQYF TGTGCCAGCACTCAGGGGGCTCGGGGAGAGACCCAGTACTTC
- TRBJ2-1 TRBD2 14 TRBV6-5 CASSLSGSNNEQFF TGTGCCAGCAGCCTCAGCGGGAGCAACAATGAGCAGTTCTTC
- TRBJ1-4 TRBD1 15 TRBV15 CATRGQGAANEKLFF TGTGCCACACGCGGGCAGGGGGCCGCTAATGAAAAACTGTTTTTT
few TRBJ2-3 - 15 TRBV9 CASSPERALTDTQYF TGTGCCAGCAGCCCCGAGCGGGCCCTCACAGATACGCAGTATTTT
- TRBJ2-7 - 14 TRBV21-1 CASSNRNRAYEQYF TGTGCCAGCAGCAACAGAAACAGGGCCTACGAGCAGTACTTC
- TRBJ1-2 - 13 TRBV2 CAGGIGDNYGYTF TGTGCCGGCGGGATTGGGGATAACTATGGCTACACCTTC
- TRBJ1-1 TRBD1 15 TRBV6-6 CASSPRTGVNTEAFF TGTGCCAGCAGTCCCCGGACAGGGGTGAACACTGAAGCTTTCTTT
- TRBJ1-5 - 14 TRBV6-1 CASSGPTGNQPQHF TGTGCCAGCAGTGGTCCCACAGGGAATCAGCCCCAGCATTTT
- TRBJ2-7 - 12 TRBV6-5 CASGKGVTEQYF TGTGCCAGCGGCAAAGGGGTGACCGAGCAGTACTTC
few TRBJ2-7 TRBD1 13 TRBV6-5 CASSRDRGREQYF TGTGCCAGCAGCCGGGACAGGGGGCGCGAGCAGTACTTC
few TRBJ2-1 TRBD1 16 TRBV5-1 CASSSRPTGGYNEQFF TGCGCCAGCAGCTCCCGCCCGACAGGGGGATACAATGAGCAGTTCTTC
once TRBJ1-5 - 14 TRBV15 CATSRDGRNQPQHF TGTGCCACCAGTCGGGATGGCCGTAATCAGCCCCAGCATTTT
- TRBJ2-7 TRBD2 15 TRBV6-1 CASTELAGTSYEQYF TGTGCCAGCACCGAACTAGCGGGGACCTCCTACGAGCAGTACTTC
- TRBJ2-3 - 14 TRBV5-1 CASSLASLGDTQYF TGCGCCAGCAGCTTGGCGTCACTAGGGGATACGCAGTATTTT
- TRBJ2-1 - 14 TRBV11-2 CASSLGYRANEQFF TGTGCCAGCAGCTTAGGGTACAGGGCTAATGAGCAGTTCTTC
- TRBJ2-2 - 14 TRBV19 CASSPQTVTGELFF TGTGCCAGTAGTCCCCAGACAGTCACCGGGGAGCTGTTTTTT
- TRBJ2-5 - 13 TRBV5-1 CASSPQPEETQYF TGCGCCAGCAGCCCACAACCCGAAGAGACCCAGTACTTC
- TRBJ1-5 - 14 TRBV15 CATSAGRSNQPQHF TGTGCCACCAGCGCGGGGCGCAGCAATCAGCCCCAGCATTTT
few TRBJ2-5 TRBD1 12 TRBV28 CASSRGYRGQYF TGTGCCAGCAGCCGCGGGTACAGGGGGCAGTACTTC
few TRBJ2-3 TRBD1 16 TRBV9 CASSATNRGGTDTQYF TGTGCCAGCAGCGCCACCAACAGGGGTGGCACAGATACGCAGTATTTT
few TRBJ2-1 TRBD2 15 TRBV6-4 CASSVAGDSYNEQFF TGTGCCAGCAGTGTAGCGGGGGACTCCTACAATGAGCAGTTCTTC
- TRBJ1-1 - 17 TRBV28 CASSLLSGTSGNTEAFF TGTGCCAGCAGTCTTCTCTCGGGGACTTCGGGGAACACTGAAGCTTTCTTT
- TRBJ1-2 - 13 TRBV19 CASQSTRLYGYTF TGTGCCAGTCAGAGTACGCGGTTGTATGGCTACACCTTC
- TRBJ2-1 TRBD2 16 TRBV5-4 CASSPGTSAQNNEQFF TGTGCCAGCAGCCCCGGGACTAGCGCACAAAACAATGAGCAGTTCTTC
- TRBJ2-1 - 17 TRBV11-3 CASSSHLVAGSYNEQFF TGTGCCAGCAGCTCCCATCTAGTGGCGGGCTCCTACAATGAGCAGTTCTTC
- TRBJ2-6 - 18 TRBV5-8 CASSLGSVAFTGANGLTF TGTGCCAGCAGCTTGGGTTCCGTCGCTTTCACTGGGGCCAACGGCCTGACTTTC
- TRBJ2-1 TRBD1 16 TRBV5-1 CASSLGQGTAHNEQFF TGCGCCAGCAGCTTGGGACAGGGCACAGCTCACAATGAGCAGTTCTTC
- TRBJ1-1 TRBD1 14 TRBV27 CASSAWTGGTEAFF TGTGCCAGCAGTGCGTGGACAGGGGGCACTGAAGCTTTCTTT
- TRBJ2-7 - 12 TRBV6-6 CASSPGYYEQYF TGTGCCAGCAGTCCAGGGTACTACGAGCAGTACTTC
- TRBJ1-1 - 16 TRBV7-3 CASSFSPGTKNTEAFF TGTGCCAGCAGCTTTTCCCCCGGGACAAAGAACACTGAAGCTTTCTTT
few TRBJ2-3 - 11 TRBV5-4 CASSHTDTQYF TGTGCCAGCAGCCACACAGATACGCAGTATTTT
- TRBJ1-1 - 14 TRBV10-3 CAISESGANTEAFF TGTGCCATCAGTGAGTCGGGGGCGAACACTGAAGCTTTCTTT
- TRBJ2-1 TRBD1 15 TRBV5-4 CASSDGQGRVNEQFF TGTGCCAGCAGCGACGGACAGGGGAGGGTCAATGAGCAGTTCTTC
- TRBJ2-3 - 16 TRBV5-4 CASSSPSGPPEDTQYF TGTGCCAGCAGCTCGCCCAGCGGCCCGCCGGAGGATACGCAGTATTTT
- TRBJ2-3 TRBD2 13 TRBV2 CASSPLAGSTQYF TGTGCCAGCAGCCCCTTAGCGGGAAGTACGCAGTATTTT
- TRBJ2-7 - 13 TRBV5-6 CASSLPPGHEQYF TGTGCCAGCAGCTTGCCTCCCGGTCACGAGCAGTACTTC
- TRBJ2-7 - 14 TRBV5-1 CASSLAETVGKQYF TGCGCCAGCAGCTTGGCCGAGACAGTGGGGAAGCAGTACTTC
once TRBJ1-3 - 12 TRBV7-2 CASSFPGNTIYF TGTGCCAGCAGCTTCCCGGGAAACACCATATATTTT
- TRBJ1-5 - 15 TRBV28 CASSWGGYSNQPQHF TGTGCCAGCAGTTGGGGGGGTTATAGCAATCAGCCCCAGCATTTT
- TRBJ2-1 - 12 TRBV14 CASSQDLHEQFF TGTGCCAGCAGCCAAGATCTCCATGAGCAGTTCTTC
- TRBJ2-7 TRBD2 14 TRBV29-1 CSVFLAGASYEQYF TGCAGCGTTTTCCTAGCGGGTGCCTCCTACGAGCAGTACTTC
- TRBJ2-1 TRBD2 17 TRBV5-1 CASSLQGLAGAYNEQFF TGCGCCAGCAGCTTGCAGGGACTAGCGGGGGCCTACAATGAGCAGTTCTTC